The T cell receptor beta chain described here comes from a study of T cells after yellow fever vaccination. TCRdb used MiXCR to reprocess the 5' RACE reads, holding one entry per CDR3 protein. Here the sample spans about 400,000 distinct CDR3 sequences, around 6.5% being singletons. In this sample, this clonotype turned up many times. This CDR3 contains 12 residues. The J segment lost 1 base and the V segment lost 7 bases, leaving 3 bases of the junction unmatched. Per the germline V gene, CDR1 is DFQATT and CDR2 is SNEGSKA (reference sequence). The TCR originated in a man in his thirties or forties who received the YFV17D yellow fever vaccine. The chain uses TRBV20-1 and TRBJ2-5, with TRBD1 identical over 7 bases. Sequencing used PBMCs, obtained 5 days after the yellow fever booster vaccination. The CDR3 region is CSGRQGQETQYF. CDR3 DNA sequence: TGCAGTGGGAGACAGGGCCAAGAGACCCAGTACTTC.